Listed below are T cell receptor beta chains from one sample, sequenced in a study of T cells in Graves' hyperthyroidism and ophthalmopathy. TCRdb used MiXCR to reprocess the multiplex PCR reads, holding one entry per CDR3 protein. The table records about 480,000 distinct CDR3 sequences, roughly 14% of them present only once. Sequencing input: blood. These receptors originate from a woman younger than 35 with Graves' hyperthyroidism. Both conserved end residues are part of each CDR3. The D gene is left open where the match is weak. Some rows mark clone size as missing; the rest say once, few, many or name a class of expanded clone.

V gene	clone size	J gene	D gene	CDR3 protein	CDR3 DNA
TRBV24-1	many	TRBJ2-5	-	CATSTLWRREETQYF	TGTGCCACCAGTACCTTGTGGAGGAGAGAAGAGACCCAGTACTTC
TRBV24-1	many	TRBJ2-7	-	CATSDLGPPGNEQYF	TGTGCCACCAGTGATTTGGGACCCCCGGGGAACGAGCAGTACTTC
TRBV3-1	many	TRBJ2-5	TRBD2	CASSQHTSGRVETQYF	TGTGCCAGCAGCCAACATACTAGCGGGAGGGTAGAGACCCAGTACTTC
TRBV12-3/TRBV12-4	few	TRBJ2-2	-	CASSGGRGTGELFF	TGTGCCAGTTCTGGGGGTAGGGGGACCGGGGAGCTGTTTTTT
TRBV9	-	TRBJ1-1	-	CASSAEGLRNTEAFF	TGTGCCAGCAGCGCTGAGGGCCTTCGGAACACTGAAGCTTTCTTT
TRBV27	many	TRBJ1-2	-	CASSHGGREGYTF	TGTGCCAGCAGTCACGGGGGCAGAGAGGGCTACACCTTC
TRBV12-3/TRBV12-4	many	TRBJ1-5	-	CASSLMGNQPQHF	TGTGCCAGCAGTTTGATGGGCAATCAGCCCCAGCATTTT
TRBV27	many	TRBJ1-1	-	CASSLTGRDTEAFF	TGTGCCAGCAGTTTAACAGGTCGGGACACTGAAGCTTTCTTT
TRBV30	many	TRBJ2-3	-	CAWSDGADTQYF	TGTGCCTGGAGTGACGGAGCGGATACGCAGTATTTT
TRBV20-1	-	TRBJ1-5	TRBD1	CSADNAGTENQPQHF	TGCAGTGCCGATAACGCCGGGACAGAAAATCAGCCCCAGCATTTT
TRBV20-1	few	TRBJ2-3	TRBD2	CSATRLAMGTQYF	TGCAGTGCTACTAGACTAGCGATGGGTACGCAGTATTTT
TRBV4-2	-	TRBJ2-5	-	CASSQDGRSGTTGVTQYF	TGTGCCAGCAGCCAAGATGGGAGAAGCGGGACCACAGGGGTGACCCAGTACTTC
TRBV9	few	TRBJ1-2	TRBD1	CASSVGQGGFQETF	TGTGCCAGCAGCGTAGGACAAGGGGGCTTCCAAGAAACCTTC
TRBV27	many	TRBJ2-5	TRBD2	CASRLAGGLEYF	TGTGCCAGCAGACTAGCGGGAGGACTTGAGTACTTC
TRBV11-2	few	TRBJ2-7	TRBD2	CASSLAKSSGKSRQYF	TGTGCCAGCAGCTTAGCGAAGTCTAGCGGCAAGTCTCGGCAGTACTTC
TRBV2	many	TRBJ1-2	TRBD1	CASTQDRPYGYTF	TGTGCCAGCACCCAGGACAGGCCCTATGGCTACACCTTC
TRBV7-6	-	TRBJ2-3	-	CASSSIDSSTDTQYF	TGTGCCAGCAGCTCCATCGACAGTAGCACAGATACGCAGTATTTT
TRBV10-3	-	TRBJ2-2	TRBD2	CAIRGTSTTGELFF	TGTGCCATCAGGGGGACTAGCACCACCGGGGAGCTGTTTTTT
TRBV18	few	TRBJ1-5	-	CASSPPSGQLNQPQHF	TGTGCCAGCTCACCACCGTCCGGACAGCTCAATCAGCCCCAGCATTTT
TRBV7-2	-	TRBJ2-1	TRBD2	CASSQWAGAWDEQFF	TGTGCCAGCAGCCAGTGGGCGGGAGCATGGGATGAGCAGTTCTTC
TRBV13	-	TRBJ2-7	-	CASSPAIGSTYEQYF	TGTGCCAGCAGCCCGGCCATAGGATCCACCTACGAGCAGTACTTC
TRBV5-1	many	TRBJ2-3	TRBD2	CASSLVLAGRTDTQYF	TGCGCCAGCAGCTTGGTCCTAGCGGGAAGGACAGATACGCAGTATTTT
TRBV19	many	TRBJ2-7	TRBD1	CASSNIYRGLVSEQYF	TGTGCCAGTAGTAACATCTACAGGGGGCTCGTTAGCGAGCAGTACTTC
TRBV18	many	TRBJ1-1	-	CASSPPGVRGTEAFF	TGTGCCAGCTCACCACCCGGGGTAAGGGGCACTGAAGCTTTCTTT
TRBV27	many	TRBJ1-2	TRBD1	CASKPGTANYGYTF	TGTGCCAGCAAGCCCGGGACAGCTAACTATGGCTACACCTTC
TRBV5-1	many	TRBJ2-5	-	CASSLVDGGETQYF	TGCGCCAGCAGCTTGGTGGATGGGGGAGAGACCCAGTACTTC
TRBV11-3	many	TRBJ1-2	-	CASSLDAGGYNGYTF	TGTGCCAGCAGCTTAGATGCGGGGGGCTATAATGGCTACACCTTC
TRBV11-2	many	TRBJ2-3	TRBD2	CASSSQIGTIVTGDTQYF	TGTGCCAGCAGCTCGCAGATAGGGACTATAGTAACCGGAGATACGCAGTATTTT
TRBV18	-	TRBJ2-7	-	CASSRSAGYEQYF	TGTGCCAGCTCACGGTCAGCCGGCTACGAGCAGTACTTC
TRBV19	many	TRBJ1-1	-	CASSIDRVYRTVNTEAFF	TGTGCCAGTAGTATAGATCGGGTCTATAGGACAGTTAACACTGAAGCTTTCTTT
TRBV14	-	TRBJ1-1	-	CASSQWLGTEAFF	TGTGCCAGCAGCCAGTGGCTGGGCACTGAAGCTTTCTTT
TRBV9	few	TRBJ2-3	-	CASSDRSTDTQYF	TGTGCCAGCAGCGATCGTAGCACAGATACGCAGTATTTT
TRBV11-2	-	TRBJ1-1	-	CASSLDRGTTEAFF	TGTGCCAGCAGCTTAGATCGGGGGACCACTGAAGCTTTCTTT
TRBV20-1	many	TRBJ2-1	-	CSARDPLLAGQGLDYNEQFF	TGCAGTGCTAGAGATCCTCTGCTAGCGGGACAGGGTTTGGACTACAATGAGCAGTTCTTC
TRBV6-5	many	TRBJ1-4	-	CASSYSIQLNEKLFF	TGTGCCAGCAGTTACTCGATACAGCTTAATGAAAAACTGTTTTTT
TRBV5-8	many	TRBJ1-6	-	CASSPVGQEGSPLHF	TGTGCCAGCAGCCCTGTTGGGCAGGAAGGATCACCCCTCCACTTT